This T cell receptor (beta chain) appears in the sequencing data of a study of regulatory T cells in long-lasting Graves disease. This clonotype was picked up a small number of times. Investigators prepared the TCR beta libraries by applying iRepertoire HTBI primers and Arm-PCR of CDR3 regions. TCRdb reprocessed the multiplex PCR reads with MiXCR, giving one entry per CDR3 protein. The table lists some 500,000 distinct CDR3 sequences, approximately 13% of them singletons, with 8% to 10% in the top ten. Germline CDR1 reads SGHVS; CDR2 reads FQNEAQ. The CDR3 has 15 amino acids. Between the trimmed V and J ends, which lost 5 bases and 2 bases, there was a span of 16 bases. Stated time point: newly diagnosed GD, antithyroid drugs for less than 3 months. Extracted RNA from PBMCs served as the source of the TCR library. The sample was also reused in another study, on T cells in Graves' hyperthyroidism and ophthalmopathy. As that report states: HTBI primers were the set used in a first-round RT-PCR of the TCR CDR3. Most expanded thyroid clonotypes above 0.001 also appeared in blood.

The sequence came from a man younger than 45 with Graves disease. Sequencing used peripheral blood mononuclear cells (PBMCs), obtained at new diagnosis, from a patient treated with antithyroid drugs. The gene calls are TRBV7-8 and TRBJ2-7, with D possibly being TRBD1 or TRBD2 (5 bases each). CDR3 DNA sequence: TGTGCCAGCAGCCCGGAGCCGGGGCTTCCCTACGAGCAGTACTTC. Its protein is CASSPEPGLPYEQYF.